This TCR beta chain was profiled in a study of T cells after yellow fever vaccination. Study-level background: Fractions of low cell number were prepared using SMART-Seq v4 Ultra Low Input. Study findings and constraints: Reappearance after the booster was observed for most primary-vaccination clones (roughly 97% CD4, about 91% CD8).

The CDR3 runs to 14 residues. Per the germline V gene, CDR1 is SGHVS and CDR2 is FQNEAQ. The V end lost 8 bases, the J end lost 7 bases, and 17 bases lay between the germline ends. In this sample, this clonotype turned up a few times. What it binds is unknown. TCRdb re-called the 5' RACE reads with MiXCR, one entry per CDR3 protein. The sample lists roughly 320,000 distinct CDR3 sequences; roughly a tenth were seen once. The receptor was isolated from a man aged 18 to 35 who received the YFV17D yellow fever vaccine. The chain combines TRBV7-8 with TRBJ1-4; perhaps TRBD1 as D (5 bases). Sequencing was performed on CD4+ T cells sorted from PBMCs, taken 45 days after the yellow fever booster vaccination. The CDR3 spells CASATGGLGEKLFF. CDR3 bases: TGTGCCAGCGCGACCGGGGGGTTGGGTGAAAAACTGTTTTTT.